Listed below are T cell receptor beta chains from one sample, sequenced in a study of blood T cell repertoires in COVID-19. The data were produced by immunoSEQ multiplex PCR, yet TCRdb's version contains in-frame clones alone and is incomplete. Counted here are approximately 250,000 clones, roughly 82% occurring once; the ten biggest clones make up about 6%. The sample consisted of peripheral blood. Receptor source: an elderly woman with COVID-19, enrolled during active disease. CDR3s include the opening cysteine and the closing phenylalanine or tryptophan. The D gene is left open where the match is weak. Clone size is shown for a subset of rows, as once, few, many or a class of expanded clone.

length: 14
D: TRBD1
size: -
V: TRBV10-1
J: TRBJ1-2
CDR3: CASSAGTGGSSYTF
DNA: TGCGCCAGCAGTGCCGGGACAGGGGGCTCGAGCTACACCTTC

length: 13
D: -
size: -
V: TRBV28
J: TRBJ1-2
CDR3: CASSSQGTDGYTF
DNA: TGTGCCAGCAGTTCTCAGGGTACCGATGGCTACACCTTC

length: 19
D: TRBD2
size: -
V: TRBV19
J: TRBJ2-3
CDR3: CASRDPLAGGDSSTDTQYF
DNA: TGTGCCAGTAGAGATCCGTTAGCGGGGGGAGATTCTAGCACAGATACGCAGTATTTT

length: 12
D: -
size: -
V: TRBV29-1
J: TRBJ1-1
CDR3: CSVGRQFTEAFF
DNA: TGCAGCGTTGGGCGGCAGTTCACTGAAGCTTTCTTT

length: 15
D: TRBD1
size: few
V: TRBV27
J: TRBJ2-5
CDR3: CASSGGTVPQETQYF
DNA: TGTGCCAGCAGTGGTGGGACAGTACCCCAAGAGACCCAGTACTTC

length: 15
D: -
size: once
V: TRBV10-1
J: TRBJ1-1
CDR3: CASSETGDMNTEAFF
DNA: TGCGCCAGCAGTGAAACAGGAGACATGAACACTGAAGCTTTCTTT

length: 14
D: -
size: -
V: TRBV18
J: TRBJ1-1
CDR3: CASSTTPLNTEAFF
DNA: TGTGCCAGCTCAACTACCCCCCTGAACACTGAAGCTTTCTTT

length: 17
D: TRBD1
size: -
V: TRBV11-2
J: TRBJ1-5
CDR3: CASSRGQVEGSNQPQHF
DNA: TGTGCCAGCAGCAGAGGACAGGTCGAAGGTAGCAATCAGCCCCAGCATTTT

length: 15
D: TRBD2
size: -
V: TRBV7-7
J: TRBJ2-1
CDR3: CASSLGTSGVGEQFF
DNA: TGTGCTAGCAGCCTAGGGACTAGCGGGGTGGGTGAGCAGTTCTTC

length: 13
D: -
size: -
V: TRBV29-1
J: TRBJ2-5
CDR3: CSVAGVGGETQYF
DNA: TGCAGCGTTGCCGGGGTCGGAGGAGAGACCCAGTACTTC

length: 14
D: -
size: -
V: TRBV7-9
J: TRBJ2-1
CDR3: CASSSEQGTRGQFF
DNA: TGTGCCAGCAGCTCGGAACAGGGTACCAGGGGGCAGTTCTTC

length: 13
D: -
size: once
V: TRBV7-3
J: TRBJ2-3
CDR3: CASSRQGTDTQYF
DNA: TGTGCCAGCAGCCGACAGGGCACAGATACGCAGTATTTT

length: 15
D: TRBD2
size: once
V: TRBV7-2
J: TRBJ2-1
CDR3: CASSPTSGGPNEQFF
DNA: TGTGCCAGCAGCCCGACTAGCGGGGGCCCCAATGAGCAGTTCTTC

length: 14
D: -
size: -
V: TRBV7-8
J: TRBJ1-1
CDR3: CASSIQQGNTEAFF
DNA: TGTGCCAGCAGCATCCAACAGGGGAACACTGAAGCTTTCTTT

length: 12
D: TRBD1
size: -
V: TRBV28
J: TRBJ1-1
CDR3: CASSPWTGLAFF
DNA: TGTGCCAGCAGTCCATGGACAGGATTAGCTTTCTTT

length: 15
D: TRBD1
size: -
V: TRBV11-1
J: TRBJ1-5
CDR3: CASSRGQDSNQPQHF
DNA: TGTGCCAGCAGCCGAGGACAGGATAGCAATCAGCCCCAGCATTTT

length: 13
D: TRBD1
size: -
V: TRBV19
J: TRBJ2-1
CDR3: CASSNRGPQGQFF
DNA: TGTGCCAGTAGTAACAGGGGTCCCCAAGGGCAGTTCTTC

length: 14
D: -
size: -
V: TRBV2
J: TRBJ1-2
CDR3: CASSLGPTSGGYTF
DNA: TGTGCCAGCAGCCTCGGACCAACGAGCGGAGGCTACACCTTC

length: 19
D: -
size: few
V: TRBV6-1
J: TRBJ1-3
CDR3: CASSERGGAEGSSGNTIYF
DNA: TGTGCCAGCAGTGAAAGAGGGGGGGCAGAAGGCAGCTCTGGAAACACCATATATTTT